Below are 2 T cell receptor beta chains sequenced from a single sample in a study of cytomegalovirus exposure and HLA in healthy donors. The study ran its PCR with 60 Vbeta and 13 Jbeta primers. TCRdb's copy holds only in-frame clones and misses some; the assay was immunoSEQ multiplex PCR. This sample has 150,000 to 200,000 clones; under 70% occur once, and the top ten carry more than 9%. The sample comprised PBMCs. The receptors here all came from a young man in good health and CMV-seropositive.

This clone showed up just a few times. The chain employs TRBV7-6 and TRBJ2-7; the match to TRBD2 covers 7 bases. This CDR3 has 16 residues. The V segment lost 1 base and the J segment 0 bases; nucleotides outside the gene matches: 6. Looked up from germline, CDR1 is SGHVS and CDR2 is FNYEAQ. CDR3 DNA: TGTGCCAGCAGCTTAGAGCGGGGCGGGAACTCCTACGAGCAGTACTTC. It is translated as CASSLERGGNSYEQYF.

The chain couples TRBV28 to TRBJ1-1; 7 bases are a match to TRBD1. The CDR3 runs to 13 residues. The J segment lost 5 bases and the V segment lost 5 bases, leaving 5 bases of the junction unmatched. CDR1 MDHEN and CDR2 SYDVKM come from the germline V gene. The CDR3 bases are TGTGCCAGCAGTCGACAGGGAAGGACTGAAGCTTTCTTT. Encoded protein: CASSRQGRTEAFF.